Listed below are T cell receptor beta chains from one sample, sequenced in a study of blood T cell repertoires in COVID-19. The table came from immunoSEQ multiplex PCR; TCRdb's copy has only in-frame clones and leaves some out. The sample lists around 100,000 clones; approximately 90% were seen once. The sample comprised peripheral blood. Receptors were obtained from a man aged 50 to 59 with acute or convalescent COVID-19. CDR3s include the opening cysteine and the closing phenylalanine or tryptophan. A D gene is named only where the DNA matches it firmly. Some rows have no size entry. The others give once, few or many, or a class for an expanded clone.

J: TRBJ1-3
V: TRBV29-1
length: 14
size: .
D: .
DNA: TGCAGCGTAGCTACAGGCAGGGGTGGAAACACCATATATTTT
CDR3: CSVATGRGGNTIYF

J: TRBJ2-1
V: TRBV12-5
length: 14
size: .
D: .
DNA: TGTGCTAGTGGTTTGGGGGTCCAGGCCAATGAGCAGTTCTTC
CDR3: CASGLGVQANEQFF

J: TRBJ2-1
V: TRBV5-5
length: 14
size: .
D: TRBD1
DNA: TGTGCCAGCAGCATCGGGACAGGGGGCAATGAGCAGTTCTTC
CDR3: CASSIGTGGNEQFF

J: TRBJ2-3
V: TRBV7-2
length: 15
size: .
D: .
DNA: TGTGCCAGCAGCTTATCTGTCCTAGGGGCAGATACGCAGTATTTT
CDR3: CASSLSVLGADTQYF

J: TRBJ1-2
V: TRBV19
length: 15
size: .
D: .
DNA: TGTGCCAGTAGTATTATGGGGGGGCTCAACTATGGCTACACCTTC
CDR3: CASSIMGGLNYGYTF

J: TRBJ2-3
V: TRBV5-4
length: 16
size: .
D: .
DNA: TGTGCCAGCAGCTTGGGGGCGGGACAGCGCACAGATACGCAGTATTTT
CDR3: CASSLGAGQRTDTQYF

J: TRBJ2-7
V: TRBV15
length: 14
size: .
D: .
DNA: TGTGCCACCAGCAGAGATCAGGGTCCCTACGAGCAGTACTTC
CDR3: CATSRDQGPYEQYF

J: TRBJ2-1
V: TRBV29-1
length: 12
size: once
D: .
DNA: TGCAGCGTTGAGCGGGGTTACAATGAGCAGTTCTTC
CDR3: CSVERGYNEQFF

J: TRBJ2-7
V: TRBV5-1
length: 16
size: .
D: TRBD2
DNA: TGCGCCAGCAGGCGAGATTTAGGCGGGAGTTCCTACGAGCAGTACTTC
CDR3: CASRRDLGGSSYEQYF

J: TRBJ1-2
V: TRBV2
length: 14
size: .
D: TRBD1
DNA: TGTGCCAGCAGCTCCGGGACAGGGGGGTATGGCTACACCTTC
CDR3: CASSSGTGGYGYTF

J: TRBJ2-2
V: TRBV27
length: 18
size: .
D: TRBD2
DNA: TGTGCCAGCAGTCTAGGCCCTGCGCTAGCGGAGAACACCGGGGAGCTGTTTTTT
CDR3: CASSLGPALAENTGELFF

J: TRBJ1-3
V: TRBV7-8
length: 13
size: .
D: .
DNA: TGTGCCAGCAGCCCGAGTGGTGGAAACACCATATATTTT
CDR3: CASSPSGGNTIYF

J: TRBJ2-5
V: TRBV6-5
length: 14
size: few
D: TRBD1
DNA: TGTGCCAGCAGTCAGGACAGGGGGGGAGAGACCCAGTACTTC
CDR3: CASSQDRGGETQYF

J: TRBJ2-3
V: TRBV24-1
length: 15
size: .
D: .
DNA: TGTGCCACCAGTGAGGGTAGCGGCTACACAGATACGCAGTATTTT
CDR3: CATSEGSGYTDTQYF

J: TRBJ1-4
V: TRBV28
length: 16
size: .
D: .
DNA: TGTGCCAGCAGTGAACCCAAATCGGGACATAATGAAAAACTGTTTTTT
CDR3: CASSEPKSGHNEKLFF

J: TRBJ1-2
V: TRBV12-3/TRBV12-4
length: 13
size: few
D: TRBD1
DNA: TGTGCCAGCCAAGGACAGGGGTCGTGGGGCTACACCTTC
CDR3: CASQGQGSWGYTF

J: TRBJ2-1
V: TRBV18
length: 16
size: few
D: .
DNA: TGTGCCAGCTCTCGGGACTTCTCTGGCTCCTACAATGAGCAGTTCTTC
CDR3: CASSRDFSGSYNEQFF

J: TRBJ2-3
V: TRBV9
length: 17
size: .
D: TRBD1
DNA: TGTGCCAGCAGCGTAGGGGTGACAGGGGGGTTCACAGATACGCAGTATTTT
CDR3: CASSVGVTGGFTDTQYF

J: TRBJ1-2
V: TRBV19
length: 15
size: .
D: TRBD1
DNA: TGTGCCAGCCGGGACAGGGGTGAGGTCGCCGCTGGCTACACCTTC
CDR3: CASRDRGEVAAGYTF

J: TRBJ1-5
V: TRBV5-5
length: 15
size: .
D: .
DNA: TGTGCCAGCAGCTTGTCTCCGGTCGGCAATCAGCCCCAGCATTTT
CDR3: CASSLSPVGNQPQHF

J: TRBJ2-1
V: TRBV30
length: 15
size: .
D: TRBD1
DNA: TGTGCCTGGAAGGGTGCTGGGACAGGCTACAATGAGCAGTTCTTC
CDR3: CAWKGAGTGYNEQFF

J: TRBJ1-2
V: TRBV5-1
length: 14
size: .
D: TRBD1
DNA: TGCGCCAGCAGCTACACAGGGGGGGACTATGGCTACACCTTC
CDR3: CASSYTGGDYGYTF

J: TRBJ2-7
V: TRBV4-1
length: 15
size: .
D: TRBD1
DNA: TGCGCCAGCAGCCAAGATAGGGGACAGGGCAACGAGCAGTACTTC
CDR3: CASSQDRGQGNEQYF

J: TRBJ2-6
V: TRBV24-1
length: 15
size: .
D: TRBD1
DNA: TGTGCCACCGGACAGGGGGCTATGGGGGCCAACGTCCTGACTTTC
CDR3: CATGQGAMGANVLTF

J: TRBJ1-6
V: TRBV14
length: 13
size: .
D: .
DNA: TGTGCCAGCAGCCAAGACAGGGGATTAACCCTCCACTTT
CDR3: CASSQDRGLTLHF

J: TRBJ2-7
V: TRBV30
length: 15
size: once
D: .
DNA: TGTGCCTGGAAGGGCGGTGGCGGGCTCTCCTACGAGCAGTACTTC
CDR3: CAWKGGGGLSYEQYF

J: TRBJ1-4
V: TRBV11-2
length: 18
size: .
D: .
DNA: TGTGCCAGCAGCTTAGTTCACGAGACAACCCCGGGGGGTGAAAAACTGTTTTTT
CDR3: CASSLVHETTPGGEKLFF

J: TRBJ2-7
V: TRBV10-3
length: 15
size: .
D: TRBD2
DNA: TGTGCCATCAGTGAGTCCCGACTAGCGGGCTACGAGCAGTACTTC
CDR3: CAISESRLAGYEQYF

J: TRBJ1-1
V: TRBV18
length: 13
size: .
D: TRBD1
DNA: TGTGCCAGCTCAACGGGAGGGGGCTGGGAAGCTTTCTTT
CDR3: CASSTGGGWEAFF

J: TRBJ1-1
V: TRBV6-5
length: 14
size: .
D: .
DNA: TGTGCCAGCAGTTCCCAACATCGGAACACTGAAGCTTTCTTT
CDR3: CASSSQHRNTEAFF

J: TRBJ2-2
V: TRBV27
length: 15
size: .
D: TRBD2
DNA: TGTGCCAGCAGGACGATTAGCGGGTTCACCGGGGAGCTGTTTTTT
CDR3: CASRTISGFTGELFF

J: TRBJ2-1
V: TRBV4-1
length: 16
size: .
D: TRBD2
DNA: TGCGCCAGCAGCCAAGTGGCTAGCGGGAGAGATCATGAGCAGTTCTTC
CDR3: CASSQVASGRDHEQFF

J: TRBJ2-7
V: TRBV10-1
length: 15
size: .
D: TRBD1
DNA: TGCGCCAGCAGTGAGTGTTTTGGGGACAGTGACGAGCAGTACTTC
CDR3: CASSECFGDSDEQYF

J: TRBJ2-1
V: TRBV18
length: 14
size: .
D: TRBD2
DNA: TGTGCCAGCTCTCTAGCGGGAGGCTACAATGAGCAGTTCTTC
CDR3: CASSLAGGYNEQFF

J: TRBJ1-3
V: TRBV29-1
length: 13
size: .
D: TRBD1
DNA: TGCAGCGCCGTGACAGGGGCGGGAAACACCATATATTTT
CDR3: CSAVTGAGNTIYF

J: TRBJ1-6
V: TRBV14
length: 17
size: .
D: .
DNA: TGTGCCAGCAGCCGAAGGCCCTTTGAGGGAGGAGGATCACCCCTCCACTTT
CDR3: CASSRRPFEGGGSPLHF

J: TRBJ2-7
V: TRBV6-5
length: 14
size: .
D: TRBD2
DNA: TGTGCCAGCAGCCCCATAGCGGGAGTTGTCGAGCAGTACTTC
CDR3: CASSPIAGVVEQYF

J: TRBJ1-6
V: TRBV15
length: 17
size: few
D: .
DNA: TGTGCCACCAGCAGAGTGCGGGGAAGCTCCTATAATTCACCCCTCCACTTT
CDR3: CATSRVRGSSYNSPLHF

J: TRBJ2-5
V: TRBV9
length: 18
size: .
D: TRBD2
DNA: TGTGCCAGCAGCGTAGTTAGGGCTAGCGGGAGAGGCGGGGGTACCCAGTACTTC
CDR3: CASSVVRASGRGGGTQYF

J: TRBJ1-1
V: TRBV29-1
length: 13
size: .
D: .
DNA: TGCAGCGCCCTCACGAGCACCAACACTGAAGCTTTCTTT
CDR3: CSALTSTNTEAFF

J: TRBJ2-1
V: TRBV5-4
length: 13
size: .
D: .
DNA: TGTGCCAGCAGCCATGACAGATACAATGAGCAGTTCTTC
CDR3: CASSHDRYNEQFF

J: TRBJ1-1
V: TRBV27
length: 14
size: .
D: TRBD1
DNA: TGTGCCAGCAGTCGACAGGGCGCGAACACTGAAGCTTTCTTT
CDR3: CASSRQGANTEAFF

J: TRBJ1-1
V: TRBV7-2
length: 14
size: .
D: .
DNA: TGTGCCAGCAGCCCCGCCCCTGGACAGACTGAAGCTTTCTTT
CDR3: CASSPAPGQTEAFF

J: TRBJ2-5
V: TRBV15
length: 16
size: .
D: .
DNA: TGTGCCACCAGCCTCGGCGGGCCAGTTATCCAAGAGACCCAGTACTTC
CDR3: CATSLGGPVIQETQYF

J: TRBJ2-5
V: TRBV5-6
length: 13
size: .
D: TRBD2
DNA: TGTGCCAGCAGCTTTGTAGCGGGAGTATCCCAGTACTTC
CDR3: CASSFVAGVSQYF

J: TRBJ1-3
V: TRBV10-3
length: 16
size: .
D: TRBD1
DNA: TGTGCCATCAGGGACAGGGGGGGCAACTCTGGAAACACCATATATTTT
CDR3: CAIRDRGGNSGNTIYF

J: TRBJ1-1
V: TRBV6-6
length: 12
size: .
D: .
DNA: TGTGCCAGCAGGTTCTTGAACACTGAAGCTTTCTTT
CDR3: CASRFLNTEAFF

J: TRBJ2-2
V: TRBV24-1
length: 14
size: .
D: .
DNA: TGTGCCACCTCCCCCGGCGGGAACACCGGGGAGCTGTTTTTT
CDR3: CATSPGGNTGELFF

J: TRBJ2-7
V: TRBV11-3
length: 14
size: .
D: .
DNA: TGTGCCAGCAGCTTAAGCGGCCACTCGGGCGAGCAGTACTTC
CDR3: CASSLSGHSGEQYF

J: TRBJ1-3
V: TRBV5-1
length: 17
size: .
D: TRBD1
DNA: TGCGCCAGCAGCTGGGGGGACAGGGTGCTTTTCGGAAACACCATATATTTT
CDR3: CASSWGDRVLFGNTIYF

J: TRBJ2-2
V: TRBV27
length: 15
size: .
D: TRBD2
DNA: TGTGCCAGCAGGAATAGCGGGAGGGTCACCGGGGAGCTGTTTTTT
CDR3: CASRNSGRVTGELFF

J: TRBJ2-7
V: TRBV27
length: 19
size: .
D: .
DNA: TGTGCCAGCAGTTTATTTTCGAGACGTGCGACAGGAGAAAACTACGAGCAGTACTTC
CDR3: CASSLFSRRATGENYEQYF

J: TRBJ2-7
V: TRBV7-2
length: 15
size: .
D: .
DNA: TGTGCCAGCAGCTTATTCCCAGGAACGTCCCCCGAGCAGTACTTC
CDR3: CASSLFPGTSPEQYF

J: TRBJ2-7
V: TRBV6-5
length: 13
size: .
D: .
DNA: TGTGCCAGCACCCGGACAGCCGCCTACGAGCAGTACTTC
CDR3: CASTRTAAYEQYF

J: TRBJ2-3
V: TRBV3-1/TRBV3-2
length: 15
size: once
D: TRBD2
DNA: TGTGCCAGCAGCCCGGCGGGAGGGTACACAGATACGCAGTATTTT
CDR3: CASSPAGGYTDTQYF

J: TRBJ2-2
V: TRBV5-1
length: 16
size: .
D: TRBD2
DNA: TGCGCCAGCAGCCCTACTAGCGGGAGTAGCACCGGGGAGCTGTTTTTT
CDR3: CASSPTSGSSTGELFF